Below, one T cell receptor (beta chain) is given with its context. Antigen: not known. This sample is part of a study of shared clonotypes between healthy human individuals. Whole-study context: The plates for each donor numbered three CD4 naive, three CD4 memory, two CD8 naive and one CD8 memory.

Study-level points and caveats: Some clonotypes were shared by all four sorted-subset donors, while others were not shared. The non-shared ones had lower generation probabilities than the shared ones.

Authors' processing steps: Sequence data from immunoSEQ were junction-only and lacked quality scores; consequently, filtering differed. This table comes from immunoSEQ multiplex PCR, and its TCRdb copy is limited to in-frame clones, with some not included. V and J calls and clone size come straight from that table; D and trimming were deduced from the DNA. The table shows some 2.3 million clones, with 85% to 95% occurring only once. The length of the CDR3 is 16 residues. V lost 4 bases and J 4 bases, leaving 19 bases between the germline ends. The sequencing input was naive CD4+ T cells from PBMCs. The sample's subset: CD45RA+ positively selected. The gene calls are TRBV23-1 and TRBJ1-2, with D unresolved. TRBV23-1 carries the ORF label, with uncertain function. The sequence derives from a man younger than 35 in good health. Some clones in this sample may be carry-over from other donors' samples. The CDR3 loop is CASSRQSSMETYGYTF. CDR3 nucleotides: TGCGCCAGCAGTCGCCAAAGCTCGATGGAAACCTATGGCTACACCTTC.